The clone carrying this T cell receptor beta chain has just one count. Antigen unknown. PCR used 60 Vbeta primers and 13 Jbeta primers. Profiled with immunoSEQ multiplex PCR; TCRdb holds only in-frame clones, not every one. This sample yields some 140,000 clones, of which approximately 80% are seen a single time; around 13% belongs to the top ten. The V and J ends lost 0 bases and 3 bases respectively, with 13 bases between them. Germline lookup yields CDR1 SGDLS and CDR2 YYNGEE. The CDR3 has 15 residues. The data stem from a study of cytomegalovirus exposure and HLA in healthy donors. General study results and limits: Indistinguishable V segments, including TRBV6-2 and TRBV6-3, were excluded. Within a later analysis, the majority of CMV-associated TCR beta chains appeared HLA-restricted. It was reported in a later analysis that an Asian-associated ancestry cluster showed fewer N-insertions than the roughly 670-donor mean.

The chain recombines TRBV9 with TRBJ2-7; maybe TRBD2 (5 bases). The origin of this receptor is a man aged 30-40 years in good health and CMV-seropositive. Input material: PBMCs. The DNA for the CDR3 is TGTGCCAGCAGCGTAGGGAGCGGCCTTGGCTACGAGCAGTACTTC. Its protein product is CASSVGSGLGYEQYF.